This T cell receptor (beta chain) was found in a study of shared clonotypes between healthy human individuals. For the study at large: The study used three CD4 naive, three CD4 memory, two CD8 naive and one CD8 memory plate per donor. General study points: An effect of sequencing depth on clonotype sharing among donors was expected.

Per the original methods: Sequence data from immunoSEQ were junction-only and lacked quality scores; consequently, filtering differed. This table comes from immunoSEQ multiplex PCR, and its TCRdb copy is limited to in-frame clones, with some not included. V, J and clone size reflect that table, while D and trimming were determined from the DNA. The sample has roughly 2 million clones, about 95% seen once. The CDR3 spans 17 residues. V lost 4 bases to trimming and J lost 0 bases; unmatched junction nucleotides: 4. Germline V gene lookup returns CDR1 SGHTA and CDR2 FQGTGA. The naive CD8 subset, CD45RO-negative cells positively selected for CCR7, excluded terminally differentiated effector memory CD45RA+ cells. The donors, all of them Caucasian adults, lived in Nashville, Tennessee. To note about this clone: Antigen specificity is unknown.

This sequence was found in a man younger than 35 in good health. This chain connects TRBV7-3 to TRBJ2-2, with TRBD2 matching over 11 bases. The sequenced sample was naive CD8+ T cells sorted from blood. For the CDR3, the DNA is TGTGCCAGCAGCTACCGACTAGCGGGATCGAACACCGGGGAGCTGTTTTTT. This translates into CASSYRLAGSNTGELFF. The entire variable domain, with the rest obtained from reference TRBV7-3 and TRBJ2-2, is as follows: GAGVSQTPSNKVTEKGKYVELRCDPISGHTALYWYRQSLGQGPEFLIYFQGTGAADDSGLPNDRFFAVRPEGSVSTLKIQRTERGDSAVYLCASSYRLAGSNTGELFFGEGSRLTVL.